The source of this TCR beta chain is a study of T cells expressing NK-cell markers. Overall study context: Sorted T-cell subsets CD3+CD56+NKG2C+, CD3+CD56+NKG2C- and CD3+CD56-NKG2C+ were TCR beta-sequenced.

TCRdb processed the 5' RACE reads again and assigns one entry to each CDR3 protein, with no DNA. The sample totals 450,000 to 600,000 distinct CDR3 sequences. This CDR3 contains 14 residues. Germline assignment: CDR1 MNHEY and CDR2 SMNVEV (reference sequence). The TCR comes from a man between 18 and 35 years old in good health. The chain uses TRBV27 and TRBJ2-7; TCRdb lists TRBD1, though no DNA is available to test this call. Sequenced sample: blood T cells: a sorted CD56 or NKG2C T cell subset, CD4+ or CD8+ T cells, or bulk PBMC T cells (not recorded which). Here the CDR3 reads CASTRAGTADEQYF.